A single sample is the source of the 18 T cell receptor beta chains below, sequenced in a study of blood T cell repertoires in COVID-19. The repertoire was sequenced with immunoSEQ multiplex PCR; TCRdb's copy has only in-frame clones and lacks some. The table lists roughly 200,000 clones, 75% to 90% of them singletons. The material sequenced was PBMCs or T cells enriched from blood (not recorded which). These receptors were collected from a woman aged 35 to 49 with acute COVID-19.

This rearrangement joins TRBV11-2 to TRBJ2-5; TRBD1 matches 11 bases. CDR3 size: 14 residues. After removal of 5 bases from V and 5 bases from J, the junction contained 4 bases not matched to a gene. The germline gives CDR1 SGHAT, CDR2 FQNNGV. CDR3: CASSQRTGGETQYF. CDR3 bases: TGTGCCAGCAGCCAAAGGACAGGGGGCGAGACCCAGTACTTC. The variable domain in full, completed from reference TRBV11-2 and TRBJ2-5, reads EAGVAQSPRYKIIEKRQSVAFWCNPISGHATLYWYQQILGQGPKLLIQFQNNGVVDDSQLPKDRFSAERLKGVDSTLKIQPAKLEDSAVYLCASSQRTGGETQYFGPGTRLLVL.

The chain couples TRBV19 to TRBJ2-6, with a weak D call TRBD1 (5 bases). In germline, CDR1 is LNHDA, CDR2 SQIVND (reference sequence). This CDR3 spans 17 amino acids. The V and J ends lost 6 bases and 0 bases respectively, with 15 bases between them. DNA for the CDR3: TGTGCCAGTAGCCGGAGCAGGGTATTCTCTGGGGCCAACGTCCTGACTTTC. Amino acids: CASSRSRVFSGANVLTF.

The gene calls are TRBV2 and TRBJ2-6; 7 bases are a match to TRBD2. The CDR3 consists of 15 residues. CDR1 and CDR2 (germline): SNHLY, FYNNEI. After removal of 6 bases from V and 5 bases from J, the junction contained 7 bases not matched to a gene. The CDR3 DNA reads TGTGCCAGCAGCGACGGGACTAACTGGGCCAACGTCCTGACTTTC. Its translation: CASSDGTNWANVLTF.

This sequence joins TRBV5-8 and TRBJ2-7; 7 positions match TRBD2. CDR3 length: 14 amino acids. Germline CDR1 is SGHTS and CDR2 is YDEGEE. V trimming: 4 bases; J trimming: 7 bases; junction bases outside the gene matches: 11. The CDR3 reads CASSPVGGRGEQYF. The CDR3 DNA follows: TGTGCCAGCAGCCCTGTCGGGGGGAGAGGGGAGCAGTACTTC.

In this sample, this clone turned up a few times. The gene calls are TRBV5-6 and TRBJ1-1; 9 bases agree with TRBD1. Germline CDR1 SGHDT, CDR2 YYEEEE. This CDR3 contains 15 residues. Losses at the gene ends were 0 bases for V and 5 bases for J; bases not matched to a gene: 5. DNA for the CDR3: TGTGCCAGCAGCTTGGGCGGACAGGGGATGACTGAAGCTTTCTTT. As protein: CASSLGGQGMTEAFF.

CDR3: CATSIQHDLYGYTF. CDR3 nucleotides: TGTGCCACCAGCATACAGCACGATCTCTATGGCTACACCTTC. The V call is TRBV15, the J call TRBJ1-2; unclear D gene. The CDR3 spans 14 residues. With 4 bases removed from V and 4 bases from J, the gap between germline ends came to 13 bases. Looked up from germline, CDR1 is LNHNV and CDR2 is YYDKDF (reference sequence).

The genes are TRBV29-1 and TRBJ1-2; D gene uncertain. The length of the CDR3 is 13 residues. The V gene's germline CDR1 is SQVTM and CDR2 ANQGSEA. Trimming pared 3 bases from V and 1 base from J, leaving 9 bases between. CDR3 in amino acids: CSVEEGLNYGYTF. Here the CDR3 DNA reads TGCAGCGTTGAGGAGGGCCTTAACTATGGCTACACCTTC. Variable domain in full (rest from reference TRBV29-1 and TRBJ1-2): SAVISQKPSRDICQRGTSLTIQCQVDSQVTMMFWYRQQPGQSLTLIATANQGSEATYESGFVIDKFPISRPNLTFSTLTVSNMSPEDSSIYLCSVEEGLNYGYTFGSGTRLTVV.

The chain has TRBV21-1 and TRBJ1-2. TRBV21-1 is deemed a pseudogene. CDR3 length: 17 residues. The CDR3 loop reads CASSKRIDTPFSYGYTF. In nucleotides, the CDR3 is TGTGCCAGCAGCAAGAGAATTGATACCCCCTTTAGCTATGGCTACACCTTC.

The chain joins TRBV12-5 to TRBJ2-1, with a weak D call TRBD2 (6 bases). The CDR3 is made up of 13 amino acids. The V end was cut by 5 bases, the J end by 8 bases, with 13 bases between. Per the germline V gene, CDR1 is LGHNT and CDR2 is FRNRAP. The CDR3 region is CASGRDFGDEQFF. The CDR3 region has the DNA TGTGCTAGTGGTAGGGACTTTGGGGATGAGCAGTTCTTC.

This clone was seen a single time. This sequence joins TRBV5-1 and TRBJ2-1; D unclear. Germline CDR1 reads SGHRS; CDR2 reads YFSETQ. The CDR3 is made up of 11 amino acids. V shed 2 bases and J shed 9 bases, with 6 bases lying between them. CDR3 protein: CASSFGLEQFF. Written as DNA, the CDR3 is TGCGCCAGCAGCTTTGGGCTTGAGCAGTTCTTC.

The rearrangement links TRBV21-1 to TRBJ2-1; no DNA check was done on the table's D call, TRBD2. TRBV21-1 is recorded as a pseudogene. CDR3 size: 14 residues. The CDR3 loop is CPQPQGLAGNEQFF. The CDR3 bases are TGCCCCCAGCCCCAGGGACTAGCGGGTAATGAGCAGTTCTTC.

The rearrangement uses TRBV19 and TRBJ2-7, with 13 bases that match TRBD2. The V gene end was trimmed by 5 bases and the J gene end by 5 bases; junction bases not matched to a gene: 9. CDR1 and CDR2 (germline): LNHDA, SQIVND (reference sequence). CDR3 length: 16 amino acids. CDR3 nucleotides: TGTGCCAGTAGTTGGGGACTAGCGGGACGGAGAAACGAGCAGTACTTC. Protein product: CASSWGLAGRRNEQYF.

This rearrangement joins TRBV29-1 to TRBJ2-1, with D perhaps TRBD1 (5 bases). Trimming took off 3 bases at V and 6 bases at J, with 12 bases between the two ends. CDR3 length equals 13 residues. The germline CDR1 and CDR2 sequences are SQVTM and ANQGSEA. The CDR3 DNA sequence: TGCAGCGTTGAGGACAACTGGGGCAATGAGCAGTTCTTC. This codes for CSVEDNWGNEQFF.

This clone has just one count. The rearrangement joins TRBV7-9 to TRBJ2-5, with 9 bases that match TRBD1. The CDR3 is 16 amino acids. Germline V gene data show CDR1 as SEHNR and CDR2 as FQNEAQ (reference sequence). V trimming: 5 bases; J trimming: 4 bases; junction bases outside the gene matches: 11. The CDR3 DNA reads as TGTGCCAGCAGCCCACCACAGGGGGCGCGTTTAGAGACCCAGTACTTC. Protein product: CASSPPQGARLETQYF. The full variable domain, completed using reference TRBV7-9 and TRBJ2-5, is DTGVSQNPRHKITKRGQNVTFRCDPISEHNRLYWYRQTLGQGPEFLTYFQNEAQLEKSRLLSDRFSAERPKGSFSTLEIQRTEQGDSAMYLCASSPPQGARLETQYFGPGTRLLVL.

The rearrangement links TRBV19 to TRBJ2-7; 11 positions agree with TRBD2. Germline CDR1 is LNHDA and CDR2 is SQIVND (reference sequence). The ends lost 5 bases at V and 5 bases at J; junction bases unmatched: 8. The CDR3 consists of 15 residues. CDR3 coding DNA: TGTGCCAGTAGTGATTTAGCGGGAGGGATTGACGAGCAGTACTTC. Its protein product is CASSDLAGGIDEQYF.

The gene calls are TRBV19 and TRBJ2-7; TRBD2 aligns across 15 bases. V shed 8 bases, J shed 2 bases, and the junction held 4 bases outside the gene matches. Per the germline V gene, CDR1 is LNHDA and CDR2 is SQIVND (reference sequence). The CDR3 is 15 residues long. The CDR3 is CASERTSGGAYEQYF. The CDR3 nucleotides read TGTGCCAGTGAAAGGACTAGCGGGGGGGCCTACGAGCAGTACTTC.

The chain uses TRBV19 and TRBJ2-2, with 8 bases matching TRBD1. Germline trimming cut 5 bases from V and 0 bases from J; bases unmatched to any gene: 5. The germline V gene has CDR1 LNHDA and CDR2 SQIVND (reference sequence). The CDR3 spans 16 residues. The CDR3 sequence: CASSQRTGTNTGELFF. The CDR3 nucleotides are TGTGCCAGTAGTCAAAGGACAGGGACGAACACCGGGGAGCTGTTTTTT.

The chain combines TRBV2 with TRBJ1-4; 9 bases line up with TRBD1. Germline V lookup: CDR1 SNHLY, CDR2 FYNNEI. V was pared by 1 base and J by 8 bases, with 5 bases of the junction left unmatched. The CDR3 runs to 15 residues. DNA of the CDR3: TGTGCCAGCAGTGAAGGAGACAGGGGGTTGGAAAAACTGTTTTTT. It specifies CASSEGDRGLEKLFF.